A single sample gave rise to the 2 T cell receptor beta chains below, sequenced in a study of cytomegalovirus exposure and HLA in healthy donors. Researchers ran the PCR with 60 Vbeta and 13 Jbeta primers. Produced via immunoSEQ multiplex PCR; TCRdb's table is partial and in-frame only. The sample shows about 100,000 clones, 70% to 85% of them seen only once. Sequencing input: PBMCs. Source of these receptors: a woman younger than 30 in good health and CMV-seronegative.

J is TRBJ2-5 and V is TRBV28; a possible D gene is TRBD2 (6 bases). The ends were cut back, 5 bases at V and 5 bases at J, with 15 bases in the middle. The germline CDR1 and CDR2 sequences are MDHEN and SYDVKM. The CDR3 loop spans 14 amino acids. The CDR3 here is CASSPLRGGETQYF. In DNA form, the CDR3 reads TGTGCCAGCAGTCCCCTCCGTGGGGGGGAGACCCAGTACTTC.

The chain joins TRBV21-1 to TRBJ1-2; the D call in the table, TRBD1, was not verified against the DNA. TRBV21-1 is annotated as a pseudogene. This CDR3 is 16 amino acids long. Here the CDR3 DNA reads TGTGCCAGCTCCGGAACGACAGGGGAATATAACTATGGCTACACCTTC. It encodes CASSGTTGEYNYGYTF.